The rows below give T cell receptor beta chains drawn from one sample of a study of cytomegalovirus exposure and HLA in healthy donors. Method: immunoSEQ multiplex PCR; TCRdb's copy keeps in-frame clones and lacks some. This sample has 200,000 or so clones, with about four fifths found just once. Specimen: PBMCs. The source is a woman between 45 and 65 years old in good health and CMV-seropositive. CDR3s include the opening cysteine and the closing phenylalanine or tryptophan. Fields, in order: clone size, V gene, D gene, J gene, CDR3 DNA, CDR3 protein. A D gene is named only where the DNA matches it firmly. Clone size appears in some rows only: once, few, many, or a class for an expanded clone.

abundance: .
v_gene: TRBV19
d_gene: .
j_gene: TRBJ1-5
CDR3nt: TGTGCCAGTAGTATAGGGGAGATGGGTCATCAGCCCCAGCATTTT
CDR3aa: CASSIGEMGHQPQHF

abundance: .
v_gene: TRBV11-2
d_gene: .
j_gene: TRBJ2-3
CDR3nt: TGTGCCAGCAGCTTTCACACAGATACGCAGTATTTT
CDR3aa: CASSFHTDTQYF

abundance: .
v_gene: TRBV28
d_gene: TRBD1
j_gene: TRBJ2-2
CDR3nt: TGTGCCAGCAAGGGGGCGCCGAACACCGGGGAGCTGTTTTTT
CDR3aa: CASKGAPNTGELFF

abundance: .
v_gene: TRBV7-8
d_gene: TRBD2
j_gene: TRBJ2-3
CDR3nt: TGTGCCAGCAGCTTCTCTAGCGGGGGGGCGCCGGTGACAGATACGCAGTATTTT
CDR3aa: CASSFSSGGAPVTDTQYF

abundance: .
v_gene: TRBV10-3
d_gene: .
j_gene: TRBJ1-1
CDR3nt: TGTGCCATCAGTGTGGGTCAGGGTAACACTGAAGCTTTCTTT
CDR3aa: CAISVGQGNTEAFF

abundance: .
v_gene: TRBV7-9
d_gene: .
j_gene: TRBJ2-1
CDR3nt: TGTGCCAGCAGGGGGACAAGGGCGCTGTACAATGAGCAGTTCTTC
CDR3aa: CASRGTRALYNEQFF

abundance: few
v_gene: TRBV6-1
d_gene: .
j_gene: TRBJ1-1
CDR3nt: TGTGCCAGCAGTGAACGGCGGAAGAACACTGAAGCTTTCTTT
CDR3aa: CASSERRKNTEAFF

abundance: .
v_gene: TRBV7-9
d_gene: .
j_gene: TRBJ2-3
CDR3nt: TGTGCCAGCAGCTTAATCTCTAGCGCAGATACGCAGTATTTT
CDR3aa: CASSLISSADTQYF

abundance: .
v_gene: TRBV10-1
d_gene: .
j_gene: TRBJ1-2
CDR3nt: TGCGCCAGCAGTGAGTCCCCGGAGAACTTAGCTAACTATGGCTACACCTTC
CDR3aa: CASSESPENLANYGYTF

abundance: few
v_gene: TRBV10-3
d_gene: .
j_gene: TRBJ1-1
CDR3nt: TGTGCCATCAGTACAGGAGGGGACACTGAAGCTTTCTTT
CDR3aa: CAISTGGDTEAFF

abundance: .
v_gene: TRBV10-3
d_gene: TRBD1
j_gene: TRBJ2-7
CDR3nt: TGTGCCATCAGTGGGACAGGACAGTCCTACGAACAGTACTTC
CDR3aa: CAISGTGQSYEQYF

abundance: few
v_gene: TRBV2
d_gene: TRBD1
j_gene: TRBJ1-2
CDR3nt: TGTGCCAGCCGGGACAGGGTTGGTTATGGCTACACCTTC
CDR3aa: CASRDRVGYGYTF

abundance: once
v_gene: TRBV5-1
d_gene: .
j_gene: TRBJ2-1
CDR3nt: TGCGCCAGCAGCTGGGAAGCGGCTACCCATGAGCAGTTCTTC
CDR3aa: CASSWEAATHEQFF

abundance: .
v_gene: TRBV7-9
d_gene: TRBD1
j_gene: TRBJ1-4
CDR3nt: TGTGCCAGCAGCTTAGCGACGGACAGGAATGAAAAACTGTTTTTT
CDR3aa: CASSLATDRNEKLFF

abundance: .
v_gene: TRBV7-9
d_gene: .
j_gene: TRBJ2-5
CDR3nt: TGTGCCAGCAGCCCCAGCGGCAGGGAGACCCAGTACTTC
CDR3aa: CASSPSGRETQYF

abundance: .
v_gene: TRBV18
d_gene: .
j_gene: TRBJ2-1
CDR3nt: TGTGCCAGCTCCCTTGGTCAGGCCTATGAGCAGTTCTTC
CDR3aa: CASSLGQAYEQFF

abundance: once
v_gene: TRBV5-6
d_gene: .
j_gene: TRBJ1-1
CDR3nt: TGTGCCAGCACGATGACAGCTATGAACACTGAAGCTTTCTTT
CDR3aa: CASTMTAMNTEAFF

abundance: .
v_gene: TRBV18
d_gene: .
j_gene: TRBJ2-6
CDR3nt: TGTGCCAGCTCACCCCCAGCTGGGGCCAACGTCCTGACTTTC
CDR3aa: CASSPPAGANVLTF

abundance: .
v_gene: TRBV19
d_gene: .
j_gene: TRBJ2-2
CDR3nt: TGTGCCAGTAGTACCCTCAGGGCCGGGGAGCTGTTTTTT
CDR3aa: CASSTLRAGELFF

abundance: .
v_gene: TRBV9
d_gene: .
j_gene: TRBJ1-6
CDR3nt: TGTGCCAGCGCTTCCGGGACCTATAATTCACCCCTCCACTTT
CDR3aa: CASASGTYNSPLHF

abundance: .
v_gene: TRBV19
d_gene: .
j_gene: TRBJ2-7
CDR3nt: TGTGCCAGTAGTATAGGGGACTTTGGAGCCTACGAGCAGTACTTC
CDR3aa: CASSIGDFGAYEQYF

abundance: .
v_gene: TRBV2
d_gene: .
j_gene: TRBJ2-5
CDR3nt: TGTGCCAGCAGTGACAGGGTGGCAGAGACCCAGTACTTC
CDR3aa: CASSDRVAETQYF